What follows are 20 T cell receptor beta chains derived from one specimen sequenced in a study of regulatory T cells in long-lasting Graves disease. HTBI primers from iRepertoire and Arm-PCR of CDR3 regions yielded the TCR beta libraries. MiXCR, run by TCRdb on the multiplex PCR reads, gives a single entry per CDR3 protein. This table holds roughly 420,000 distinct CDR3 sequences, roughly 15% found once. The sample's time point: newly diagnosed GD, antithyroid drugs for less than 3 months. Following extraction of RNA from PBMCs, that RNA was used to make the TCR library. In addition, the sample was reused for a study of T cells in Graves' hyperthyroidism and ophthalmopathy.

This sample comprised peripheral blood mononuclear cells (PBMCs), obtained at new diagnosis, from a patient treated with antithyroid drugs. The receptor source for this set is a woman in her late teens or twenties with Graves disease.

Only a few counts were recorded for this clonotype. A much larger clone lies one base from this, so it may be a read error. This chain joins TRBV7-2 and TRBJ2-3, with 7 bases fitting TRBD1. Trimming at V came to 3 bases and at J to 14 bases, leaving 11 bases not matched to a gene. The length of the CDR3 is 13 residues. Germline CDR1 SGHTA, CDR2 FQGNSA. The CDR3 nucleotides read TGTGCCAGCAGCTTTACCGCGGACAGGTCCCGGTATTTT. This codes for CASSFTADRSRYF. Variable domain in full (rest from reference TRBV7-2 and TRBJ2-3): GAGVSQSPSNKVTEKGKDVELRCDPISGHTALYWYRQSLGQGLEFLIYFQGNSAPDKSGLPSDRFSAERTGGSVSTLTIQRTQQEDSAVYLCASSFTADRSRYFGPGTRLTVL.

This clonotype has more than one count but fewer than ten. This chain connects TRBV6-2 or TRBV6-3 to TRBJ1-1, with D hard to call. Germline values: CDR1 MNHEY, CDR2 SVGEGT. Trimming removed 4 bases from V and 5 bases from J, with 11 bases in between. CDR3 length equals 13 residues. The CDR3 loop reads CASSLTIRTEAFF. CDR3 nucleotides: TGTGCCAGCAGTTTAACGATCAGGACTGAAGCTTTCTTT.

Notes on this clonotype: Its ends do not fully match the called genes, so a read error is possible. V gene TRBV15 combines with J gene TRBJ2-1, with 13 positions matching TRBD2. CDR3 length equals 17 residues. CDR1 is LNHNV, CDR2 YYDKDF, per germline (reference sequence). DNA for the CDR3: TGTGCCACCAGAAGGGGACTAGCGGGGTTAACCTACGATGAGCAGTTCTTC. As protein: CATRRGLAGLTYDEQFF.

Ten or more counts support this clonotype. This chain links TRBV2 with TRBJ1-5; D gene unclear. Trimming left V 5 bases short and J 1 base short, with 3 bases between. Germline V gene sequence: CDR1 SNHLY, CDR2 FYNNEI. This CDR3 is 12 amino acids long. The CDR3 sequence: CASSPSNQPQHF. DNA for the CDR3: TGTGCCAGCAGTCCCAGCAATCAGCCCCAGCATTTT.

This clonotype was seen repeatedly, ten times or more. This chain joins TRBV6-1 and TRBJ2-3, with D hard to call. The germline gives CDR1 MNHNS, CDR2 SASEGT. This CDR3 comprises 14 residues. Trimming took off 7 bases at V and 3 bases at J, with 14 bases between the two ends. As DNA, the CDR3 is TGTGCCAGCACCAAAGTCGGATGGACAGATACGCAGTATTTT. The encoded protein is CASTKVGWTDTQYF.

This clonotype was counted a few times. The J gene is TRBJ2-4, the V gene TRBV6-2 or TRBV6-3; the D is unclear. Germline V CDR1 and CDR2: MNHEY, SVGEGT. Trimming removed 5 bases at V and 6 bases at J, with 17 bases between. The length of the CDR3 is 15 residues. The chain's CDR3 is CASSPPGQGRNIQYF. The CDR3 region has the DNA TGTGCCAGCAGTCCCCCCGGCCAAGGGCGAAACATTCAGTACTTC.

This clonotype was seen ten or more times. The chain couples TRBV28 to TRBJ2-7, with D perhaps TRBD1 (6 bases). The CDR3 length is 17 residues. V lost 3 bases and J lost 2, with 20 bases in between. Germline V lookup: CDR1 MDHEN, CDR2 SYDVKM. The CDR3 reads CASSLTLGAGDTYEQYF. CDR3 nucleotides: TGTGCCAGCAGTTTGACCCTTGGGGCAGGGGACACCTACGAGCAGTACTTC.

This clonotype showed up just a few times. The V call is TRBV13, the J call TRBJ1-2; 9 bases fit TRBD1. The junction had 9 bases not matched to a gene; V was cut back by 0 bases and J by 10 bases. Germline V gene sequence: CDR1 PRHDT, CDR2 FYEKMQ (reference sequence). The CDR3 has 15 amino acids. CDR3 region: CASSLGQGARSTYTF. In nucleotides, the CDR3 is TGTGCCAGCAGCTTAGGACAGGGGGCGCGCTCCACCTACACCTTC.

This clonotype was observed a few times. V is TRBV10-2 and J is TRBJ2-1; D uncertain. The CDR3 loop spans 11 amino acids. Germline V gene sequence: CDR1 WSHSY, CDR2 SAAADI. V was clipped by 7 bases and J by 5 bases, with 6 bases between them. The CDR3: CASTLDNEQFF. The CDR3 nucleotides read TGCGCCAGCACTCTGGACAATGAGCAGTTCTTC.

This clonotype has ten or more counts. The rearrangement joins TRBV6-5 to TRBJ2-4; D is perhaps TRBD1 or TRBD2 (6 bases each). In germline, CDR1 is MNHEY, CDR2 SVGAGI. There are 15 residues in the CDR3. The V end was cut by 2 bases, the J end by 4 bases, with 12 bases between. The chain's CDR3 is CASSYVGGPKNIQYF. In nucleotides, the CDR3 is TGTGCCAGCAGTTACGTAGGGGGGCCGAAAAACATTCAGTACTTC.

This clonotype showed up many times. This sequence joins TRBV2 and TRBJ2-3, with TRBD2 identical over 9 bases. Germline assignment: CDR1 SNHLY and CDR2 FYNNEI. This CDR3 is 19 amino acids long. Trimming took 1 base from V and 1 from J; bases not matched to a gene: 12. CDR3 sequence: CASSEGGSGRRYGTDTQYF. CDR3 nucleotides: TGTGCCAGCAGTGAAGGGGGTAGCGGGAGAAGGTATGGCACAGATACGCAGTATTTT.

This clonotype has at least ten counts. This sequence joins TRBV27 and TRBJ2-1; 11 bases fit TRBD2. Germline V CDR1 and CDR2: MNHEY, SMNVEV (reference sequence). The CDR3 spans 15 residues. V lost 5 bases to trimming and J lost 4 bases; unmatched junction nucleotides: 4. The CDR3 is CASSTGTSGYNEQFF. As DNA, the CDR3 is TGTGCCAGCAGTACCGGGACTAGCGGATACAATGAGCAGTTCTTC.

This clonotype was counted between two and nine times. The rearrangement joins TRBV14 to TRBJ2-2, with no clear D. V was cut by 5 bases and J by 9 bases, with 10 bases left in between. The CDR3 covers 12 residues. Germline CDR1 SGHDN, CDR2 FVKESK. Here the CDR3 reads CASSGSSWELFF. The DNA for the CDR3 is TGTGCCAGCAGCGGATCCTCTTGGGAGCTGTTTTTT.

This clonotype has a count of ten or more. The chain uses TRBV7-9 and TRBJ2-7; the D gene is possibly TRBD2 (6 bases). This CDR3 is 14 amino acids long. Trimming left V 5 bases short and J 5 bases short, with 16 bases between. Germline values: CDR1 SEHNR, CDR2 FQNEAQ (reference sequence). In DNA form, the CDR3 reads TGTGCCAGCAGCATCGCGGGGATAAGGGACGAGCAGTACTTC. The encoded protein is CASSIAGIRDEQYF.

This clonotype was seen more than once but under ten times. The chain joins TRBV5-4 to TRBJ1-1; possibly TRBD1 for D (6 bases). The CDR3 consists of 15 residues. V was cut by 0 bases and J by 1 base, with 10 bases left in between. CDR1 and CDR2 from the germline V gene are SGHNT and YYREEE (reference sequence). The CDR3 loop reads CASSLGGGANTEAFF. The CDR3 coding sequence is TGTGCCAGCAGCTTGGGAGGGGGAGCGAACACTGAAGCTTTCTTT.

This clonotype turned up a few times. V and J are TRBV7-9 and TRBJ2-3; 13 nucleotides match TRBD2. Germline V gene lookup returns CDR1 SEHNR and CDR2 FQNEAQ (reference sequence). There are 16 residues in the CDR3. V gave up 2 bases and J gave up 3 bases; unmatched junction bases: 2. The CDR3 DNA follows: TGTGCCAGCAGCTTAACTAGCGGGAGGGGGACAGATACGCAGTATTTT. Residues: CASSLTSGRGTDTQYF.

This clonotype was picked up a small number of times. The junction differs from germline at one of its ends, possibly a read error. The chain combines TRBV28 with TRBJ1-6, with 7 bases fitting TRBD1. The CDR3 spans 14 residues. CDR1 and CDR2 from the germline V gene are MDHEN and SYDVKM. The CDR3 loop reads CASSSGQVNSPRHF. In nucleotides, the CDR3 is TGTGCCAGCAGTTCCGGACAGGTTAATTCACCCCGCCACTTT.

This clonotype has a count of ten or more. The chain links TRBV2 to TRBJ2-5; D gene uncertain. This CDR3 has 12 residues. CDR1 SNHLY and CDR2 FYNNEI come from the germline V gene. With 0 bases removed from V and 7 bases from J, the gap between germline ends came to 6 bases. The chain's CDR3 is CASSEAPRTQYF. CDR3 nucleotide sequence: TGTGCCAGCAGTGAAGCGCCCCGGACCCAGTACTTC.

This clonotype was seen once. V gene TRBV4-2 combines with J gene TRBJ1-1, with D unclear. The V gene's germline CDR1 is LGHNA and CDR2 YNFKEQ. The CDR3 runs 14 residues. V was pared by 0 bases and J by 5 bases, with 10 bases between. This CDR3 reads CASSQEEGRTEAFF. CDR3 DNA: TGTGCCAGCAGCCAAGAAGAAGGGCGGACTGAAGCTTTCTTT.

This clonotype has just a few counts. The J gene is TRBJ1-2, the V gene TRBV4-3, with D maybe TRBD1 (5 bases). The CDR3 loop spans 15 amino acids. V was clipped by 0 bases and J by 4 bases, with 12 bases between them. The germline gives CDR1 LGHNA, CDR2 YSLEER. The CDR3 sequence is CASSQDAGDPYGYTF. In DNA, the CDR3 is TGCGCCAGCAGCCAAGACGCGGGGGACCCCTATGGCTACACCTTC.